This T cell receptor (beta chain) derives from a study of beta chain features in type 1 diabetes listed by TCRdb under 2018. Background on the whole study: No differences in mean age, gender distribution, total cell number or subset yield were found between patients and healthy donors. A total of roughly 100 million sorted cells were examined across all samples, and a strong correlation was observed between cell number per subset and RNA yield. The study compared the TCRB repertoires of sorted circulating CD4+ T cell subsets in recently diagnosed type 1 diabetes patients with those in matched healthy donors. Regulatory and stem cell-like memory subsets were isolated from only 8 patients and 8 healthy donors, whereas naive and central memory subsets came from all 30 or so donors.

From each donor, a single peripheral blood sample of approximately 120 mL on average was drawn into heparinised tubes. A BD FACSAria II and a panel including CD45RO, CCR7, CD25, CD127, CD95 and CD27 were used to sort naive, central memory, regulatory and stem cell-like memory CD4+ T cells. A purity above 95% was achieved for all sorted populations. Right away, PBMCs were isolated by Lymphoprep density gradient centrifugation and were stained directly, with no culture step. To minimize batch effects, samples were stained and sorted in pairs, one healthy donor with one patient per experiment. Comments on this clone: Its antigen remains undetermined. No per-base quality is available; no much larger clone lies one base away.

All of the isolated RNA was reverse transcribed with the High Capacity cDNA Reverse Transcription Kit, so expressed TCRB transcripts were sequenced. Naive, central memory and regulatory T cell samples underwent deep immunoSEQ sequencing, averaging roughly 3.5 million total reads per sample. After sorted cells were lysed in RLT buffer, RNA was extracted with DNase-treated RNeasy Micro or Mini kits, with the choice depending on cell number. Each cell subset was processed on its own to prevent cross-contamination, while patient and healthy donor samples were processed together. Using the immunoSEQ multiplex PCR, TCRB sequences were amplified from cDNA into 87-bp fragments spanning the CDR3 region. The amplicons were sequenced using the Illumina HiSeq platform. The authors processed their data as follows. PCR bias was computationally corrected using synthetic template baselines, reads within Hamming distance 2 were collapsed, and singletons that could not be merged were discarded. Reads were aligned against IMGT so that V, D and J genes, CDR3 length and insertions or deletions at six rearrangement sites could be assigned. Within each subset, clonotype counts were normalized to sorted cell number, and only after that were true diversity and Gini coefficients computed with the tcR R package. The overlap coefficient, calculated on TCRB nucleotide sequences, was used to measure repertoire sharing. TCRdb re-hosts the immuneACCESS table, in-frame sequences only. Its copies lack some clones; in the studies checked, an unresolved V gene accounts for under half of them, and the cause for the rest is not known. Clonal size and the V and J genes are those of that table, whereas D and trimming came from the DNA. The sample contains over 150,000 clones, about 8.1% of them found a single time. The top ten hold around 0.5% of the sample.

The germline V gene (reference sequence) specifies LNHDA as CDR1 and SQIVND as CDR2. The CDR3, from cysteine to phenylalanine, totals 12 residues. Only the CDR3 portion is preserved as DNA: 36 bases, with reading frame beginning at the first base. Trimming costs V 8 bases and J 5 bases, and their ends lie 12 bases apart. The full study reports these points: Naive, central memory and regulatory TCRB repertoires appeared to be more similar among patients than among healthy donors. Type 1 diabetes patients showed a moderate but significant shortening of TCRB CDR3 length in all four CD4+ subsets. Shorter templates might have been favored by PCR, but patient and control samples were amplified and corrected together, so both groups would have been affected equally by any skew. Because small numbers of individuals were included in the HLA sub-analyses, any influence of HLA type on TCRB rearrangement was left unresolved. At VDJ recombination sites, patients with type 1 diabetes made fewer insertions and deleted more nucleotides, a pattern implying thymic rearrangement abnormalities. Because cDNA was sequenced instead of genomic DNA, activated cells with high expression could be over-represented, although the groups did not differ in activation or CD3 levels.

The specimen sequenced was central memory CD4+ T cells from blood. The source of this sequence is a woman aged 18-29 years with type 1 diabetes. The sequence is built from TRBV19 and TRBJ2-5; matching of 6 bases hints at TRBD1 as the D gene. The sequenced DNA: TGTGCCAGTCGACAGGTCCGCGAGACCCAGTACTTC. Its coded protein is CASRQVRETQYF.